What follows are 27 T cell receptor beta chains derived from one specimen sequenced in a study of beta chain features in type 1 diabetes. Investigators reverse transcribed all isolated RNA, so they sequenced expressed TCRB transcripts. The repertoire was sequenced with immunoSEQ multiplex PCR; TCRdb's copy has only in-frame clones and lacks some. The data show about 330,000 clones, with 11% seen just once and over 0.015% held by the top ten. Specimen: naive CD4+ T cells from blood. The receptors were sampled from a woman between 25 and 40 years old in good health.

In its sample, this clone was seen a few times. The chain joins TRBV19 to TRBJ1-5; D is unresolved. Trimming left V 0 bases short and J 1 base short, with 10 bases between. Germline-derived CDR1 and CDR2 are LNHDA and SQIVND (reference sequence). The CDR3 has 16 residues. The CDR3 here is CASSIDGGGSNQPQHF. The CDR3 nucleotides are TGTGCCAGTAGTATAGATGGAGGCGGCAGCAATCAGCCCCAGCATTTT. Based on the CDR3 plus reference TRBV19 and TRBJ1-5, the full variable domain is DGGITQSPKYLFRKEGQNVTLSCEQNLNHDAMYWYRQDPGQGLRLIYYSQIVNDFQKGDIAEGYSVSREKKESFPLTVTSAQKNPTAFYLCASSIDGGGSNQPQHFGDGTRLSIL.

The chain joins TRBV5-1 to TRBJ2-5, with no clear D. Trimming left V 0 bases short and J 7 bases short, with 13 bases between. Germline CDR1 and CDR2: SGHRS and YFSETQ. CDR3 length: 14 residues. The CDR3 region has the DNA TGCGCCAGCAGCTTGGTCGGGTTTAAGGTGACCCAGTACTTC. It codes for CASSLVGFKVTQYF. Full variable domain (rest looked up from reference TRBV5-1 and TRBJ2-5): KAGVTQTPRYLIKTRGQQVTLSCSPISGHRSVSWYQQTPGQGLQFLFEYFSETQRNKGNFPGRFSGRQFSNSRSEMNVSTLELGDSALYLCASSLVGFKVTQYFGPGTRLLVL.

This chain uses TRBV6-1 with TRBJ1-2; the D gene is possibly TRBD1 (6 bases). Per germline, CDR1 MNHNS and CDR2 SASEGT. V was shortened by 5 bases and J by 2 bases, with 12 bases between the two germline ends. The CDR3 totals 14 residues. For the CDR3, the DNA is TGTGCCAGCAGTCGTCGGGGGGCGAACTATGGCTACACCTTC. Translating gives CASSRRGANYGYTF.

This clone was seen a single time. The DNA for the CDR3 is TGTGCCAGCAGCCTTACAAGATCTAGCGGGAGGGGGCGGCCAGATACGCAGTATTTT. Encoded protein: CASSLTRSSGRGRPDTQYF. V usage is TRBV4-2 and J usage is TRBJ2-3; 12 bases fit TRBD2. After removal of 4 bases from V and 4 bases from J, the junction contained 15 bases not matched to a gene. CDR1 and CDR2 from the germline V gene are LGHNA and YNFKEQ. This CDR3 is built from 19 residues.

This clone was detected a few times. Other DNA variants within this sample encode the same CDR3. V gene TRBV28 combines with J gene TRBJ2-7; no definite D call. V lost 4 bases, J lost 2 bases, and 3 bases lay in between. The CDR3 runs to 11 residues. CDR1 is MDHEN, CDR2 SYDVKM, per germline. The CDR3 DNA sequence: TGTGCCAGCAGTTCTCCCTACGAGCAGTACTTC. Translated, it gives CASSSPYEQYF. Supplemented by reference TRBV28 and TRBJ2-7, the full variable domain reads DVKVTQSSRYLVKRTGEKVFLECVQDMDHENMFWYRQDPGLGLRLIYFSYDVKMKEKGDIPEGYSVSREKKERFSLILESASTNQTSMYLCASSSPYEQYFGPGTRLTVT.

This chain uses TRBV28 with TRBJ2-7, with TRBD2 as a possible D gene (5 bases). The CDR3 sequence is 14 residues long. Trimming removed 7 bases at V and 3 bases at J, with 16 bases between. Germline values: CDR1 MDHEN, CDR2 SYDVKM. DNA for the CDR3: TGTGCCAGCAAGGACGGAGGCCGTTACTACGAGCAGTACTTC. Its translation is CASKDGGRYYEQYF.

This chain joins TRBV28 and TRBJ1-5; D perhaps matches TRBD1 (6 bases). The V gene's germline CDR1 is MDHEN and CDR2 SYDVKM. The CDR3 is 14 residues long. V was cut by 7 bases and J by 7 bases, with 17 bases left in between. CDR3 region: CASTAGQPTQPQHF. CDR3 bases: TGTGCCAGCACTGCTGGACAGCCGACACAGCCCCAGCATTTT.

The CDR3 reads CSVTNNVWDSSYEQYF. The CDR3 region has the DNA TGCAGCGTTACAAATAACGTTTGGGACAGCTCCTACGAGCAGTACTTC. J is TRBJ2-7 and V is TRBV29-1; 7 bases map to TRBD1. Trimming removed 5 bases from V and 0 bases from J; junction bases left unmatched: 13. Germline CDR1 and CDR2: SQVTM and ANQGSEA. CDR3 length: 16 amino acids.

This clone was picked up a small number of times. V usage is TRBV23-1 and J usage is TRBJ2-2; 9 bases match TRBD2. TRBV23-1 is an ORF, and what it does is uncertain. V gave up 0 bases and J gave up 2 bases; unmatched junction bases: 1. There are 16 residues in the CDR3. The CDR3 spells CASSQSTSGNTGELFF. Here the CDR3 DNA reads TGCGCCAGCAGTCAATCGACTAGCGGCAACACCGGGGAGCTGTTTTTT.

The V call is TRBV7-2, the J call TRBJ2-1; no clear D. Between the trimmed V and J ends, which lost 4 bases and 0 bases, there was a span of 10 bases. Looked up from germline, CDR1 is SGHTA and CDR2 is FQGNSA. The CDR3 length is 15 residues. The DNA of the CDR3 is TGTGCCAGCAGCTCAACCTGGAGCTCCTACAATGAGCAGTTCTTC. Protein product: CASSSTWSSYNEQFF.

CDR3 DNA: TGTGCCAGCTCTCCGTTCCCGAGCTCCTACAATGAGCAGTTCTTC. Translated: CASSPFPSSYNEQFF. V and J are TRBV18 and TRBJ2-1; D not certain. The length of the CDR3 is 15 residues. The ends were cut back, 6 bases at V and 0 bases at J, with 12 bases in the middle. Germline values: CDR1 KGHSH, CDR2 LQKENI.

The chain combines TRBV28 with TRBJ2-6, with unresolved D. CDR3 length: 15 amino acids. The germline V and J ends were trimmed by 4 bases and 2 bases, with 9 bases remaining between them. The germline gives CDR1 MDHEN, CDR2 SYDVKM. CDR3 region: CASSSVPTGANVLTF. CDR3 sequence (DNA): TGTGCCAGCAGTTCGGTCCCCACTGGGGCCAACGTCCTGACTTTC.

J is TRBJ1-3 and V is TRBV29-1; D is perhaps TRBD1 (6 bases). The CDR3 spans 12 residues. Per germline, CDR1 SQVTM and CDR2 ANQGSEA. The V gene lost 7 bases and the J gene lost 4 bases, with 11 bases spanning the gap. CDR3 loop: CSARGAGNTIYF. The DNA for the CDR3 is TGCAGCGCCAGGGGTGCGGGAAACACCATATATTTT.

This clone was detected a few times. V is TRBV25-1 and J is TRBJ2-7; tentative D call: TRBD1 (6 bases). Trimming cost V 8 bases and J 0 bases, with 17 bases left between them. Germline CDR1 and CDR2: MGHDK and SYGVNS. The CDR3 sequence is 15 residues long. The CDR3 is CASAPKGEYSYEQYF. DNA of the CDR3: TGTGCCAGCGCCCCAAAGGGGGAGTACTCCTACGAGCAGTACTTC.

This clone was observed a handful of times. The genes are TRBV19 and TRBJ2-1, with TRBD2 matching over 7 bases. The germline gives CDR1 LNHDA, CDR2 SQIVND (reference sequence). The V segment lost 6 bases and the J segment 9 bases; nucleotides outside the gene matches: 14. This CDR3 comprises 15 residues. This CDR3 is CASSPLLAAHREQFF. The CDR3 region has the DNA TGTGCCAGTAGCCCGCTGCTAGCGGCCCACCGTGAGCAGTTCTTC.

The chain recombines TRBV27 with TRBJ1-5; no firm D call. Trimming removed 8 bases from V and 4 bases from J, with 15 bases in between. Germline V CDR1 and CDR2: MNHEY, SMNVEV (reference sequence). The CDR3 has 14 amino acids. The DNA of the CDR3 is TGTGCCAGCGGTGGGCCGGTTAGAAATCAGCCCCAGCATTTT. This translates into CASGGPVRNQPQHF.

This chain links TRBV6-6 with TRBJ2-7; D is unresolved. CDR3 length equals 12 residues. Germline V gene sequence: CDR1 MNHNY, CDR2 SVGAGI (reference sequence). V lost 7 bases to trimming and J lost 4 bases, with 11 bases between them. The CDR3 region has the DNA TGTGCCAGCAAGCCAGGCAATTACGAGCAGTACTTC. It codes for CASKPGNYEQYF.

The chain joins TRBV11-3 to TRBJ2-3; D might be TRBD2 (7 bases). V was shortened by 5 bases and J by 9 bases, with 24 bases between the two germline ends. CDR3 length equals 16 residues. The germline gives CDR1 SGHNT, CDR2 YENEEA. The CDR3 sequence: CASSPGDGRGGGTQYF. In DNA, the CDR3 is TGTGCCAGCAGCCCTGGGGACGGGCGAGGGGGAGGGACGCAGTATTTT. The variable domain in full, with the rest retrieved from reference TRBV11-3 and TRBJ2-3, is EAGVVQSPRYKIIEKKQPVAFWCNPISGHNTLYWYLQNLGQGPELLIRYENEEAVDDSQLPKDRFSAERLKGVDSTLKIQPAELGDSAVYLCASSPGDGRGGGTQYFGPGTRLTVL.

This clone appeared a few times. The chain carries TRBV25-1 and TRBJ1-1; D not resolved. The germline gives CDR1 MGHDK, CDR2 SYGVNS. V lost 2 bases, J lost 8 bases, and 6 bases lay in between. CDR3 size: 11 residues. The CDR3 loop reads CASSELREAFF. The CDR3 region has the DNA TGTGCCAGCAGTGAACTCCGGGAAGCTTTCTTT.

The chain carries TRBV19 and TRBJ2-2, with D tentatively TRBD2 (5 bases). The CDR3 has 16 amino acids. V lost 3 bases to trimming and J lost 3 bases, with 14 bases between them. CDR1 and CDR2 from the germline V gene are LNHDA and SQIVND (reference sequence). The DNA of the CDR3 is TGTGCCAGTAGTATCAGCGGAGGAGTGTACACCGGGGAGCTGTTTTTT. This translates into CASSISGGVYTGELFF.

The chain uses TRBV11-2 and TRBJ2-1, with 10 bases aligning to TRBD2. With 1 base clipped from V and 5 bases from J, the junction kept 8 bases outside the gene matches. This CDR3 has 17 amino acids. Germline lookup yields CDR1 SGHAT and CDR2 FQNNGV. This CDR3 is CASSLVAHGLADNEQFF. The CDR3 nucleotides read TGTGCCAGCAGCTTAGTGGCTCATGGACTAGCGGACAATGAGCAGTTCTTC.

The genes are TRBV28 and TRBJ2-1; D not certain. The CDR3 sequence is 12 residues long. Between the trimmed V and J ends, which lost 2 bases and 9 bases, there was a span of 8 bases. Germline V gene lookup returns CDR1 MDHEN and CDR2 SYDVKM. CDR3 sequence reads: CASSLLNGEQFF. The CDR3 DNA sequence: TGTGCCAGCAGTTTACTTAACGGTGAGCAGTTCTTC.

In its sample, this clone was seen a few times. The chain recombines TRBV2 with TRBJ2-7, with TRBD1 as a possible D gene (5 bases). CDR3 length: 13 residues. The V end was cut by 4 bases, the J end by 4 bases, with 11 bases between. Per the germline V gene, CDR1 is SNHLY and CDR2 is FYNNEI. CDR3 protein: CASSGQGIYEQYF. In DNA form, the CDR3 reads TGTGCCAGCAGTGGCCAGGGAATATACGAGCAGTACTTC.

The genes are TRBV28 and TRBJ2-1, with 11 bases aligning to TRBD2. CDR1 and CDR2 from the germline V gene are MDHEN and SYDVKM. The CDR3 is made up of 15 amino acids. V gave up 6 bases and J gave up 5 bases; unmatched junction bases: 6. The CDR3 DNA sequence: TGTGCCAGCAGGTTAGCGGGAGGGCGCCACAATGAGCAGTTCTTC. The encoded protein is CASRLAGGRHNEQFF.

In the case of this clone: One junction end does not reproduce the germline sequence, and a read error may be involved. This rearrangement joins TRBV5-6 to TRBJ1-2; no definite D call. Germline CDR1 is SGHDT and CDR2 is YYEEEE. CDR3 size: 11 residues. The CDR3 here is CASSLNSGYTF. The CDR3 DNA follows: TGTGCCAGCAGCTTGAACTCTGGCTACACCTTC.

This clone has only a few counts. This chain connects TRBV11-2 to TRBJ2-4; a possible D gene is TRBD1 (5 bases). Germline V gives CDR1 SGHAT, CDR2 FQNNGV. The CDR3 loop spans 12 amino acids. V lost 5 bases and J lost 10, with 12 bases in between. The CDR3 DNA follows: TGTGCCAGCAGCCAGGGATCCGGGATTCAGTACTTC. Protein product: CASSQGSGIQYF.

V is TRBV18 and J is TRBJ1-5; D is unresolved. Trimming took off 5 bases at V and 2 bases at J, with 4 bases between the two ends. CDR3 length: 12 amino acids. Per germline, CDR1 KGHSH and CDR2 LQKENI. The CDR3 DNA reads as TGTGCCAGCTCAGAGGGCAATCAGCCCCAGCATTTT. This codes for CASSEGNQPQHF.